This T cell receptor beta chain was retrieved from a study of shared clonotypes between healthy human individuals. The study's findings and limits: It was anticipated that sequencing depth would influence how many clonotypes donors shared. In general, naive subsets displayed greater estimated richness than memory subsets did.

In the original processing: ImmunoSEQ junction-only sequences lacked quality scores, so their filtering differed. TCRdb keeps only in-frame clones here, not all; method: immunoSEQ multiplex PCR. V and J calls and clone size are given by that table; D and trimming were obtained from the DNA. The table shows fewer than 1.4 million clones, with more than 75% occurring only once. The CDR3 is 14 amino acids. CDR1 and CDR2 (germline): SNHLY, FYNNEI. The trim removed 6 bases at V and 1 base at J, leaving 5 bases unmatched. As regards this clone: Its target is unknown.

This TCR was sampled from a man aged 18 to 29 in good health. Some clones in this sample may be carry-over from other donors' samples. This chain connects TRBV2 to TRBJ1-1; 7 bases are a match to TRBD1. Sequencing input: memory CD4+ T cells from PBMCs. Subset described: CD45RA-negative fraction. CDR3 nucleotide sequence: TGTGCCAGCAGCCAGACAGGGTCGAACACTGAAGCTTTCTTT. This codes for CASSQTGSNTEAFF.